Sequencing of this T cell receptor (beta chain) was carried out in a study of cytomegalovirus exposure and HLA in healthy donors. The study's findings and limits: Most TCR sequences proved rare, with some public TCRs found in many donors. Cytomegalovirus-associated status was assigned to 150 to 200 TCR beta chains. Later on, a genetic analysis was performed. It linked a missense variant in DCLRE1C with V- and J-gene trimming of TCR beta.

In the case of this clone: The antigen is not known.

Amplification used 60 Vbeta primers and 13 Jbeta primers. Here immunoSEQ multiplex PCR was the method, and the copy in TCRdb shows in-frame clones only, minus some. The profile shows over 200,000 clones, over 70% of them singletons. Each donor was healthy, and each was a bone marrow donor. Germline V gives CDR1 SGHAT, CDR2 FQNNGV. V shed 5 bases and J 4 bases; nucleotides not matched to a gene: 10. The CDR3 contains 16 residues. Sequenced: PBMCs. The V gene is TRBV11-2, the J gene TRBJ2-5; 10 bases match TRBD2. The sequence derives from a woman aged 60-75 years in good health and CMV-seropositive. Here the CDR3 reads CASSPIGSGRRETQYF. CDR3 DNA: TGTGCCAGCAGCCCCATTGGTAGCGGGAGGAGAGAGACCCAGTACTTC.